These 2 T cell receptor beta chains share one sample of origin, sequenced in a study of OX40 agonist ivuxolimab in advanced cancers. Clones were read by immunoSEQ multiplex PCR, and TCRdb kept only the in-frame ones, dropping some. Among 80,000 to 100,000 clones listed, less than 90% were seen once. The sample here was CD4+ or CD8+ T cells sorted from blood, taken in a trial of the OX40 agonist ivuxolimab. All receptors derive from an adult with an advanced solid tumor such as melanoma, head and neck, liver or kidney cancer.

To note about this clone: One end of the junction is discordant with germline, which a read error may explain. Other DNA sequences in this specimen translate into the identical CDR3. The chain has TRBV29-1 and TRBJ1-1, with TRBD1 identical over 9 bases. Per the germline V gene, CDR1 is SQVTM and CDR2 is ANQGSEA. CDR3 length equals 14 residues. DNA for the CDR3: TGTAGCGTTGAGCAAACAGGGGGCGTCACTGAAGCTTTCTTT. The encoded protein is CSVEQTGGVTEAFF. The full variable domain, rest sourced from reference TRBV29-1 and TRBJ1-1, is SAVISQKPSRDICQRGTSLTIQCQVDSQVTMMFWYRQQPGQSLTLIATANQGSEATYESGFVIDKFPISRPNLTFSTLTVSNMSPEDSSIYLCSVEQTGGVTEAFFGQGTRLTVV.

This rearrangement joins TRBV28 to TRBJ1-1, with D perhaps matching TRBD1 (6 bases). There are 14 residues in the CDR3. Germline V CDR1 and CDR2: MDHEN, SYDVKM. The V end was cut by 6 bases, the J end by 4 bases, with 15 bases between. The CDR3 coding sequence is TGTGCCAGCAGCCAAACTTCAGGGGCCACTGAAGCTTTCTTT. It specifies CASSQTSGATEAFF.